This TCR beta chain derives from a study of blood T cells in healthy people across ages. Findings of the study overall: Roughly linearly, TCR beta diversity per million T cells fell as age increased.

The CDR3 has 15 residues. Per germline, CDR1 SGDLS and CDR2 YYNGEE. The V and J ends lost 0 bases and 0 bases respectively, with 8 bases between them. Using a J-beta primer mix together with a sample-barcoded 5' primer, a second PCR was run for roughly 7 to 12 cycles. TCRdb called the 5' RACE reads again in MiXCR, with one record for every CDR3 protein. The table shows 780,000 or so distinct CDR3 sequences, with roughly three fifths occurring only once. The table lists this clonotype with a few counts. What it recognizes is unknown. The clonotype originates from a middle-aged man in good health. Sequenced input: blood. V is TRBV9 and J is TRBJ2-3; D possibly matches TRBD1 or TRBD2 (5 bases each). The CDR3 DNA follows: TGTGCCAGCAGCGTAGGTTGGGACAGCACAGATACGCAGTATTTT. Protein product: CASSVGWDSTDTQYF.